This entry features one TCR beta chain sequence. Its target is not known. Germline trimming cut 5 bases from V and 6 bases from J; bases unmatched to any gene: 10. In germline, CDR1 is SGHVS, CDR2 FQNEAQ. This CDR3 has 16 residues. These data originate in a study of OX40 agonist ivuxolimab in advanced cancers. Assay: immunoSEQ multiplex PCR; the TCRdb copy retains only in-frame clones and omits some. The data hold 35,000 to 40,000 clones, with approximately 86% observed a single time. General study points: Antigen specificity remained undetermined for the expanded peripheral T cells. Both CD4+ and CD8+ T cell populations in blood had undergone clonal expansion by week 6 at 0.1 to 3.0 mg/kg.

The sample consisted of CD4+ or CD8+ T cells sorted from blood, taken in a trial of the OX40 agonist ivuxolimab. The chain combines TRBV7-8 with TRBJ2-1, with 10 bases matching TRBD2. This clonotype originated in an adult with an advanced solid tumor such as melanoma, head and neck, liver or kidney cancer. The CDR3 is CASSPPQRGGPNEQFF. CDR3 in DNA: TGTGCCAGCAGCCCCCCTCAGCGGGGGGGCCCCAATGAGCAGTTCTTC.